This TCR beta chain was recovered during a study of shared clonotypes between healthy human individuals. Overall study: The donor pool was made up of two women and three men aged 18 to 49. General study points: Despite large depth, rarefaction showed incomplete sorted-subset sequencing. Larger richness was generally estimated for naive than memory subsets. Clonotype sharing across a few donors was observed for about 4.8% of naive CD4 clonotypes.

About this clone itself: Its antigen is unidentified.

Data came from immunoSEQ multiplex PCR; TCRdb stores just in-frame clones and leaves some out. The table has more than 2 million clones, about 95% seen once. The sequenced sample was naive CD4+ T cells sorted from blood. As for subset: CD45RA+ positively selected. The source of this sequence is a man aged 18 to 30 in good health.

This CDR3 reads CASSLLWGQGNNEQFF. The CDR3 DNA sequence: TGTGCCAGCAGTTTACTGTGGGGACAGGGTAACAATGAGCAGTTCTTC. The chain recombines TRBV28 with TRBJ2-1, with 9 positions matching TRBD1. Germline V gene lookup returns CDR1 MDHEN and CDR2 SYDVKM. The J segment lost 5 bases and the V segment lost 2 bases, leaving 7 bases of the junction unmatched. The CDR3 has 16 amino acids.